A selection of T cell receptor beta chains follows, all from one sample in a study of OX40 agonist ivuxolimab in advanced cancers. Assay: immunoSEQ multiplex PCR; the TCRdb copy retains only in-frame clones and omits some. The sample holds approximately 100,000 clones, about four fifths seen once. Source: CD4+ or CD8+ T cells sorted from blood, taken in a trial of the OX40 agonist ivuxolimab. The receptors originated from an adult with an advanced solid tumor such as melanoma, head and neck, liver or kidney cancer. CDR3s include the opening cysteine and the closing phenylalanine or tryptophan. The D gene is left open where the match is weak. Clone size is given for some rows only: seen once, a few or many times, or a class if the clone is expanded.

clone size	J gene	D gene	V gene	CDR3 protein	CDR3 DNA
NA	TRBJ2-7	NA	TRBV6-6	CASSYSWGEQYF	TGTGCCAGCAGTTACTCATGGGGCGAGCAGTACTTC
NA	TRBJ2-5	NA	TRBV5-6	CASSSLGRGQETQYF	TGTGCCAGCAGCTCCCTGGGCCGGGGCCAAGAGACCCAGTACTTC
NA	TRBJ1-1	NA	TRBV5-6	CASSPLGDEAFF	TGTGCCAGCAGCCCCCTCGGGGATGAAGCTTTCTTT
NA	TRBJ2-7	TRBD1	TRBV27	CASSLRGQGISYEQYF	TGTGCCAGCAGTTTACGGGGACAGGGGATCTCCTACGAGCAGTACTTC
NA	TRBJ2-7	NA	TRBV6-5	CASRGKVGQYF	TGTGCCAGCAGAGGTAAAGTGGGTCAGTACTTC
NA	TRBJ2-6	TRBD2	TRBV27	CASGGGDGANVLTF	TGTGCCAGCGGTGGGGGGGATGGGGCCAACGTCCTGACTTTC
NA	TRBJ1-1	NA	TRBV5-4	CASNLQRSNTEAFF	TGTGCCAGCAACCTACAGCGCTCGAACACTGAAGCTTTCTTT
NA	TRBJ2-2	NA	TRBV9	CASSVVRENTGELFF	TGTGCCAGCAGCGTAGTCAGGGAGAACACCGGGGAGCTGTTTTTT
once	TRBJ2-7	TRBD2	TRBV4-2	CASSQAGTSHYEQYF	TGTGCCAGCAGCCAAGCCGGGACTAGCCACTACGAGCAGTACTTC
NA	TRBJ1-2	TRBD1	TRBV19	CASRMGQATEYGYTF	TGTGCCAGTAGAATGGGACAGGCAACGGAATATGGCTACACCTTC
NA	TRBJ2-3	TRBD1	TRBV10-3	CAIRTGGSDTQYF	TGTGCCATCAGGACAGGGGGCAGCGATACGCAGTATTTT
NA	TRBJ1-2	NA	TRBV6-6	CASTGDRHYTF	TGTGCCAGCACCGGCGACAGGCACTACACCTTC
NA	TRBJ1-1	NA	TRBV30	CAWSFGPTEAFF	TGTGCCTGGAGTTTCGGTCCCACTGAAGCTTTCTTT
medium-sized	TRBJ2-7	NA	TRBV5-1	CASSFSGGPNESYEQYF	TGCGCCAGCAGCTTCTCCGGGGGACCTAACGAGTCCTACGAGCAGTACTTC
NA	TRBJ1-4	NA	TRBV5-1	CASSSRPGGNEKLFF	TGCGCCAGCAGCTCGAGGCCCGGGGGTAATGAAAAACTGTTTTTT
few	TRBJ2-7	NA	TRBV18	CASSPPSRDEQYF	TGTGCCAGCTCACCACCGTCCAGGGACGAGCAGTACTTC
NA	TRBJ2-4	TRBD2	TRBV2	CASSEAPGGAKNIQYF	TGTGCCAGCAGTGAAGCGCCGGGGGGGGCCAAAAACATTCAGTACTTC
NA	TRBJ1-5	NA	TRBV19	CASSISWTDYSNQPQHF	TGTGCCAGTAGTATATCCTGGACGGACTATAGCAATCAGCCCCAGCATTTT
NA	TRBJ2-7	NA	TRBV5-5	CASSLRLPYEQYF	TGTGCCAGCAGCTTACGGCTACCCTACGAGCAGTACTTC
NA	TRBJ2-1	NA	TRBV7-3	CASSLGRDYNEQFF	TGTGCCAGCAGCTTGGGCAGGGATTACAATGAGCAGTTCTTC
NA	TRBJ2-2	NA	TRBV19	CASSISLIGELFF	TGTGCCAGTAGTATAAGCCTGATCGGGGAGCTGTTTTTT
NA	TRBJ1-6	NA	TRBV7-2	CASSLGGYGNSPLHF	TGTGCCAGCAGCTTAGGGGGGTACGGTAATTCACCCCTCCACTTT
few	TRBJ1-2	TRBD1	TRBV5-6	CASSPGGAANYGYTF	TGTGCCAGCAGTCCAGGGGGCGCGGCTAACTATGGCTACACCTTC
NA	TRBJ1-1	NA	TRBV21-1	CASSKRGGQGGVSTEAFF	TGTGCCAGCAGCAAAAGGGGGGGGCAGGGAGGAGTGAGCACTGAAGCTTTCTTT
once	TRBJ1-3	NA	TRBV11-2	CASSSLTGGNTIYF	TGTGCCAGCAGCTCCTTGACAGGCGGAAACACCATATATTTT
NA	TRBJ2-2	NA	TRBV7-2	CASSASTGNTGELFF	TGTGCCAGCAGCGCCTCAACGGGGAACACCGGGGAGCTGTTTTTT
NA	TRBJ1-3	NA	TRBV27	CASSPDGRGGGNTIYF	TGTGCCAGCAGTCCAGACGGGCGCGGAGGAGGAAACACCATATATTTT
NA	TRBJ1-1	NA	TRBV2	CASSPRLGTEAFF	TGTGCGAGCAGCCCCCGGTTAGGCACTGAAGCTTTCTTT
NA	TRBJ2-7	NA	TRBV5-1	CASSLITGSYEQYF	TGCGCCAGTTCGCTTATTACAGGGAGCTACGAGCAGTACTTC
NA	TRBJ1-2	TRBD1	TRBV9	CASSSTGEGYTF	TGTGCCAGCAGCTCGACAGGGGAGGGCTACACCTTC
NA	TRBJ2-7	TRBD1	TRBV15	CATRVRDRSTYEQYF	TGTGCCACCAGGGTCCGGGACAGAAGCACCTACGAGCAGTACTTC
NA	TRBJ2-5	NA	TRBV18	CASSPKGEETQYF	TGTGCCAGCTCACCAAAGGGAGAAGAGACCCAGTACTTC
once	TRBJ2-1	NA	TRBV18	CASSPPESVPEQFF	TGTGCCAGCTCACCACCAGAGTCCGTTCCTGAGCAGTTCTTC
NA	TRBJ2-7	NA	TRBV10-1	CASSERVSYEQYF	TGCGCCAGCAGTGAGAGGGTCTCCTACGAGCAGTACTTC
NA	TRBJ1-4	NA	TRBV5-1	CASRWEVGRSDEKLFF	TGCGCCAGCAGGTGGGAGGTCGGCAGGAGCGATGAAAAACTGTTTTTT
once	TRBJ1-5	NA	TRBV30	CAWRVPGGQPQHF	TGTGCCTGGAGGGTACCCGGGGGTCAGCCCCAGCATTTT
NA	TRBJ2-3	NA	TRBV7-2	CASSLVVGAGGTDTQYF	TGTGCCAGCAGCTTAGTGGTCGGGGCTGGGGGCACAGATACGCAGTATTTT
NA	TRBJ2-7	NA	TRBV6-5	CASSPGQPKGYEQYF	TGTGCCAGCAGTCCTGGACAGCCAAAAGGATACGAGCAGTACTTC
NA	TRBJ1-1	NA	TRBV5-6	CASSPVGDGVRTEAFF	TGTGCCAGCAGCCCGGTCGGGGACGGGGTGAGGACTGAAGCTTTCTTT
few	TRBJ2-7	NA	TRBV19	CASNGAQRGEQYF	TGTGCCAGTAACGGAGCTCAACGGGGCGAGCAGTACTTC
few	TRBJ1-2	NA	TRBV30	CAWSDHVSTGYTF	TGTGCCTGGAGTGATCACGTTTCCACGGGCTACACCTTC
NA	TRBJ1-6	NA	TRBV5-4	CASSQGINSPLHF	TGTGCCAGCAGCCAGGGTATTAATTCACCCCTCCACTTT
NA	TRBJ2-3	NA	TRBV2	CASRTADTQYF	TGTGCCAGCCGGACAGCCGATACGCAGTATTTT
NA	TRBJ2-1	NA	TRBV20-1	CSARLGNEQFF	TGCAGTGCCCGGTTAGGCAATGAGCAGTTCTTC
NA	TRBJ1-1	NA	TRBV19	CASTPRIMNTEAFF	TGTGCCAGTACCCCACGGATCATGAACACTGAAGCTTTCTTT
once	TRBJ2-7	NA	TRBV11-2	CASSLTEGSYEQYF	TGTGCCAGCAGCTTGACCGAGGGCTCCTACGAGCAGTACTTC
once	TRBJ2-3	NA	TRBV4-3	CASSQGAGTDTQYF	TGCGCCAGCAGCCAAGGGGCAGGCACAGATACGCAGTATTTT
NA	TRBJ2-7	TRBD1	TRBV5-1	CASSSSTGEYEQYF	TGCGCCAGCAGCTCCTCGACAGGGGAATACGAGCAGTACTTC
few	TRBJ2-5	NA	TRBV4-2	CASSQELLRGQRETQYF	TGTGCCAGCAGCCAAGAGCTGCTGAGGGGTCAGCGGGAGACCCAGTACTTC
NA	TRBJ1-1	NA	TRBV30	CACQSGSVSTEAFF	TGTGCCTGCCAGAGCGGCTCGGTCAGCACTGAAGCTTTCTTT
NA	TRBJ1-6	NA	TRBV5-1	CASSLAPQEGSYNSPLHF	TGCGCCAGCAGCTTGGCCCCCCAGGAGGGCTCCTATAATTCACCCCTCCACTTT